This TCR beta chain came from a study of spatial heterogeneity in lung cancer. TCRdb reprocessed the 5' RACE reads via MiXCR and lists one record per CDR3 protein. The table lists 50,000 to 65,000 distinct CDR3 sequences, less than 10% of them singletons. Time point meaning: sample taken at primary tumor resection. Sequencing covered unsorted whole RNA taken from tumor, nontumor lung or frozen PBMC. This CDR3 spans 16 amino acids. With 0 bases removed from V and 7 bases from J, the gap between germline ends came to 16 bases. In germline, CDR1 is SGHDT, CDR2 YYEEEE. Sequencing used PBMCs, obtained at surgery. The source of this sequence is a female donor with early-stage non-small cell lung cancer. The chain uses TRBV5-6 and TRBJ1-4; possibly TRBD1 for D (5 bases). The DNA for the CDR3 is TGTGCCAGCAGCTTGGTCCCCGGGACTACGAGTGAAAAACTGTTTTTT. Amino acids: CASSLVPGTTSEKLFF. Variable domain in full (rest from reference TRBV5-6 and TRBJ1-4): DAGVTQSPTHLIKTRGQQVTLRCSPKSGHDTVSWYQQALGQGPQFIFQYYEEEERQRGNFPDRFSGHQFPNYSSELNVNALLLGDSALYLCASSLVPGTTSEKLFFGSGTQLSVL.